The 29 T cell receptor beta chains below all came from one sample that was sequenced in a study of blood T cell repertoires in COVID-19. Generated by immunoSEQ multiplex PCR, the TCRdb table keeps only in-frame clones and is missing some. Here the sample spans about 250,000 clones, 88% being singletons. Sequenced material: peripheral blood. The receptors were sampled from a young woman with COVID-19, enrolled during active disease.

CDR3 loop: CASRRGWSGSNTGELFF. DNA for the CDR3: TGTGCCAGCAGGCGGGGGTGGAGCGGGAGCAACACCGGGGAGCTGTTTTTT. The gene calls are TRBV13 and TRBJ2-2; 8 bases agree with TRBD2. This CDR3 spans 17 amino acids. The trim removed 6 bases at V and 2 bases at J, leaving 11 bases unmatched. CDR1 is PRHDT and CDR2 is FYEKMQ in the germline V gene (reference sequence).

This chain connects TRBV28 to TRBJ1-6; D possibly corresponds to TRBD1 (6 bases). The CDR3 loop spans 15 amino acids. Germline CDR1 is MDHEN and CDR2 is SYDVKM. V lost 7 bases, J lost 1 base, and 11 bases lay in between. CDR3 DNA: TGTGCCAGCATGAGGGGGGGATCCTATAATTCACCCCTCCACTTT. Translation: CASMRGGSYNSPLHF.

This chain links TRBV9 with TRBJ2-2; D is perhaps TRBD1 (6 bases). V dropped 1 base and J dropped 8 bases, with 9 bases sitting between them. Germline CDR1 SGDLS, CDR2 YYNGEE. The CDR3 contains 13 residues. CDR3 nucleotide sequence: TGTGCCAGCAGCGTAACCGGACAGGGGGAGCTGTTTTTT. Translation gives CASSVTGQGELFF.

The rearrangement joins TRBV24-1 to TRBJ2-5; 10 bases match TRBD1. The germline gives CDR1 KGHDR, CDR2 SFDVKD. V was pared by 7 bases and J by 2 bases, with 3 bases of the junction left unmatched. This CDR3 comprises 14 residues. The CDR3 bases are TGTGCCACCAGGGACAGGGGGGTACAAGAGACCCAGTACTTC. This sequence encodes CATRDRGVQETQYF.

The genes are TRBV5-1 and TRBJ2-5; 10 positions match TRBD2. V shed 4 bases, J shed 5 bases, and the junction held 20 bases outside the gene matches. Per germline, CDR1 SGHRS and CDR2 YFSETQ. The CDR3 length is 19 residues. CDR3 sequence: CASSPRGRQREGLGETQYF. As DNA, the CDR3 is TGCGCCAGCAGCCCACGAGGCCGGCAGCGGGAGGGCCTGGGGGAGACCCAGTACTTC.

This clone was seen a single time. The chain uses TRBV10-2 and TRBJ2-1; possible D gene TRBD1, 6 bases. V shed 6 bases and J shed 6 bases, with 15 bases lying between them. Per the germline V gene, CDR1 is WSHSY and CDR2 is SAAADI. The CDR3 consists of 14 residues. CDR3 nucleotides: TGCGCCAGCAGACAGGGTATCTTTGCCAATGAGCAGTTCTTC. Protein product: CASRQGIFANEQFF.

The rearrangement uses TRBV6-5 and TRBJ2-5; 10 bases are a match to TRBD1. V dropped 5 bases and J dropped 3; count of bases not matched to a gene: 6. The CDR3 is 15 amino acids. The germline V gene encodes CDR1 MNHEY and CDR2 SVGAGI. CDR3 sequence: CASSPPGTGEETQYF. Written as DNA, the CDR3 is TGTGCCAGCAGTCCCCCCGGGACAGGGGAAGAGACCCAGTACTTC.

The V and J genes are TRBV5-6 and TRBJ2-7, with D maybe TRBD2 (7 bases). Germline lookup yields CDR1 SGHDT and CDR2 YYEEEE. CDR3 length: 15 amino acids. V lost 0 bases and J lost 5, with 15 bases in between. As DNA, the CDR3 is TGTGCCAGCAGCTTGGGCGGGGGCGGTTTCGACGAGCAGTACTTC. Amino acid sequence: CASSLGGGGFDEQYF.

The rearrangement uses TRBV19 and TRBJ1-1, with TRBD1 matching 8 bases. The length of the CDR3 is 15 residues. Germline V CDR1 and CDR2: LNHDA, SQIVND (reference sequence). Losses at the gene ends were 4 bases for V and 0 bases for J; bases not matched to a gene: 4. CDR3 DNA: TGTGCCAGTAGTAGGAGGACAGGGCTGAACACTGAAGCTTTCTTT. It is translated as CASSRRTGLNTEAFF.

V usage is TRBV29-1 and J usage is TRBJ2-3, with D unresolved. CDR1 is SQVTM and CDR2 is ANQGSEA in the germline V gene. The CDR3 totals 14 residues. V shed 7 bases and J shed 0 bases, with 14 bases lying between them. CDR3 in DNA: TGCAGCGCCCGCGGTGGATCTAGCACAGATACGCAGTATTTT. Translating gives CSARGGSSTDTQYF.

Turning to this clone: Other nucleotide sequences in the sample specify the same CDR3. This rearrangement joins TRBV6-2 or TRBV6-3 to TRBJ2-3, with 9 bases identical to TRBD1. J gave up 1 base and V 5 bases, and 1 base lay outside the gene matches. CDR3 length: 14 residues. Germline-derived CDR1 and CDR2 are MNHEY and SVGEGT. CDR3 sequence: CASSRQGGTDTQYF. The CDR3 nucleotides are TGTGCCAGCAGTCGACAGGGGGGCACAGATACGCAGTATTTT.

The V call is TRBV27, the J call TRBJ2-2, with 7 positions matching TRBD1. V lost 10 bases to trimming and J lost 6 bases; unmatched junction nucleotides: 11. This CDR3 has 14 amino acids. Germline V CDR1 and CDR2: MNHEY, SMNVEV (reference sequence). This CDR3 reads CATGSGGRAGELFF. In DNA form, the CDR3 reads TGTGCCACCGGGTCAGGGGGTCGAGCCGGGGAGCTGTTTTTT.

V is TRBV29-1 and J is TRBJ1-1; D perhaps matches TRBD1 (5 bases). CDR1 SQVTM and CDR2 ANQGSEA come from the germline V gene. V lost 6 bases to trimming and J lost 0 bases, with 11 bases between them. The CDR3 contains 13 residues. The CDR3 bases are TGCAGCGTGGGGGGGAGGCTGAACACTGAAGCTTTCTTT. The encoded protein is CSVGGRLNTEAFF.

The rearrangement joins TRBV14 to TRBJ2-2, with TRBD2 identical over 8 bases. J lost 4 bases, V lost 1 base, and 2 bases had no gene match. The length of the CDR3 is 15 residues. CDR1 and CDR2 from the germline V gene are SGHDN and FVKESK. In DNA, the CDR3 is TGTGCCAGCAGCCAAGTCGGGGGGGTCACCGGGGAGCTGTTTTTT. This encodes CASSQVGGVTGELFF. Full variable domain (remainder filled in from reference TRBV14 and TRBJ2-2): EAGVTQFPSHSVIEKGQTVTLRCDPISGHDNLYWYRRVMGKEIKFLLHFVKESKQDESGMPNNRFLAERTGGTYSTLKVQPAELEDSGVYFCASSQVGGVTGELFFGEGSRLTVL.

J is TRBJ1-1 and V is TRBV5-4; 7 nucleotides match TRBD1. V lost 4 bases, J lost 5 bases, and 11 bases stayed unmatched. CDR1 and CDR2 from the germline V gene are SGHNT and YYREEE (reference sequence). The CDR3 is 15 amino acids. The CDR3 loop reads CASSHAARGRTEAFF. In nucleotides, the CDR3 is TGTGCCAGCAGCCACGCTGCGAGGGGGCGGACTGAAGCTTTCTTT.

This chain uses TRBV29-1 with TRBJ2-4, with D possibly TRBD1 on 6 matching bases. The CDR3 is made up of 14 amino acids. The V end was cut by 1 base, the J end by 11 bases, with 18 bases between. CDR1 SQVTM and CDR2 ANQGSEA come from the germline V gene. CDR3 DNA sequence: TGCAGCGTTGAAGGGGGGCCCACTGATGGTGTTCAGTACTTC. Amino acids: CSVEGGPTDGVQYF.

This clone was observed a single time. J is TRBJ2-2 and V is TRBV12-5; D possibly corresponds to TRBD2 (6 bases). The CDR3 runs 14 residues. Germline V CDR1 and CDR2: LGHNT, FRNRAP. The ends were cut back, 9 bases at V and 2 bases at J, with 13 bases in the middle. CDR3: CASSREINTGELFF. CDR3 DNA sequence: TGTGCTAGCAGCCGGGAGATCAACACCGGGGAGCTGTTTTTT.

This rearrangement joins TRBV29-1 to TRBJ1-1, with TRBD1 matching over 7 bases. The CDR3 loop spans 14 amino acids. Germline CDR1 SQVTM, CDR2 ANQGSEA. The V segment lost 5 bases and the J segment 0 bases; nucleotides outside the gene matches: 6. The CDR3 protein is CSVTPDRVNTEAFF. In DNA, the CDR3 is TGCAGCGTTACACCTGACAGGGTGAACACTGAAGCTTTCTTT.

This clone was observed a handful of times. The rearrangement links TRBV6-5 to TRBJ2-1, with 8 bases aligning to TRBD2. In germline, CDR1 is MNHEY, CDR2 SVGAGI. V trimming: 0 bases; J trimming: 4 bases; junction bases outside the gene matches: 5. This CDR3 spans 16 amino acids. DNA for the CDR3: TGTGCCAGCAGTTACTCGGCGGGGGGCTCTTACAATGAGCAGTTCTTC. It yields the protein CASSYSAGGSYNEQFF.

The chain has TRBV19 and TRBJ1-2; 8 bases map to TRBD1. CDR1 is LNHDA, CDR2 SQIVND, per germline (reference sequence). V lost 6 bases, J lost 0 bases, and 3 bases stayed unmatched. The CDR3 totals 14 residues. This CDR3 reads CASRMTGANYGYTF. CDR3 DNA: TGTGCCAGTAGGATGACAGGGGCTAACTATGGCTACACCTTC.

In nucleotides, the CDR3 is TGTGCCAGCAGCTTACCCAGGACAGTCCCGGGGGGCTACACCTTC. Translating it yields CASSLPRTVPGGYTF. The chain carries TRBV7-2 and TRBJ1-2; TRBD1 is a possible D gene (6 bases). Looked up from germline, CDR1 is SGHTA and CDR2 is FQGNSA. This CDR3 spans 15 amino acids. V lost 2 bases, J lost 8 bases, and 18 bases lay in between.

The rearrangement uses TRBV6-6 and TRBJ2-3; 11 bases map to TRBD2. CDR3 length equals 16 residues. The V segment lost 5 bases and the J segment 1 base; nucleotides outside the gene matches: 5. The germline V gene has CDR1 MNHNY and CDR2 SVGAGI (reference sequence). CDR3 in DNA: TGTGCCAGCAGTCGCCCACTAGCGGGGGGCACAGATACGCAGTATTTT. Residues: CASSRPLAGGTDTQYF.

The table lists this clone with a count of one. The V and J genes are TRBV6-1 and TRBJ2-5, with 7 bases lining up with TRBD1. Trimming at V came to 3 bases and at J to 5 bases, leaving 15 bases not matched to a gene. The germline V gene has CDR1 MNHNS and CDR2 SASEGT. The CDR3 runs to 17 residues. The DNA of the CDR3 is TGTGCCAGCAGTGACAGGGGGTGGACATGGGGGAGTGAGACCCAGTACTTC. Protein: CASSDRGWTWGSETQYF.

The CDR3 sequence: CASRLALTATKNSYEQYV. The CDR3 coding sequence is TGTGCAAGTCGCTTAGCTTTAACAGCTACCAAAAATTCCTACGAGCAGTACGTC. The chain carries TRBV12-2 and TRBJ2-7; the table's D call, TRBD1, was not checked against the DNA. TRBV12-2 has pseudogene status. CDR3 length equals 18 residues.

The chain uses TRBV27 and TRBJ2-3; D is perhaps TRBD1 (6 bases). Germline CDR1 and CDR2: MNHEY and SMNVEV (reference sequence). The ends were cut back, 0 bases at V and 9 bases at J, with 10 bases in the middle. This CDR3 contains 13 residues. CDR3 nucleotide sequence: TGTGCCAGCAGTTTATCGAGGGGGAACACGCAGTATTTT. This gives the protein CASSLSRGNTQYF.

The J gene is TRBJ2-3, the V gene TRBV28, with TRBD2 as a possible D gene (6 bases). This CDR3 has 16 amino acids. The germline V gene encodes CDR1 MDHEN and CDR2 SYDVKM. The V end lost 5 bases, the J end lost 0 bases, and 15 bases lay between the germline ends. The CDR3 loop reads CASSLPPGLSTDTQYF. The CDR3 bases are TGTGCCAGCAGTCTACCTCCGGGACTTAGCACAGATACGCAGTATTTT.

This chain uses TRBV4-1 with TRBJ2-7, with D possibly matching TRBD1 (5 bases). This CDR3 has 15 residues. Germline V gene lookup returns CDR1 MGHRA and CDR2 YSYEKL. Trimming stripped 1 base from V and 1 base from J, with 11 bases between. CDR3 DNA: TGCGCCAGCAGCCAAGTCGCGACAGCGTCCTACGAGCAGTACTTC. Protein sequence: CASSQVATASYEQYF.

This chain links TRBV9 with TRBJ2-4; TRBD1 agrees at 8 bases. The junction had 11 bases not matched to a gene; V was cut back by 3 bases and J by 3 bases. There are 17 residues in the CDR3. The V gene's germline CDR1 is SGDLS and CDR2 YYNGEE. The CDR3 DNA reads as TGTGCCAGCAGCGGGCCCAGGGGGCGCGCGGGCAAAAACATTCAGTACTTC. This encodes CASSGPRGRAGKNIQYF.

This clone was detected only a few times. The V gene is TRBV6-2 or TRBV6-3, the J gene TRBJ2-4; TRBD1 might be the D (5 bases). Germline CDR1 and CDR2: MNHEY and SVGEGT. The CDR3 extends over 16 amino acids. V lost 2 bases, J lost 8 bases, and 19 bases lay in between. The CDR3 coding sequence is TGTGCCAGCAGTTACCTCCGCTTTGATCAGGGCTACATTCAGTACTTC. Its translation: CASSYLRFDQGYIQYF.